The present T cell receptor (beta chain) was sequenced within a study of T cell responses to AZD1222 COVID-19 vaccine. Overall study findings and caveats: Unmutated regions of variants are reportedly targeted by nearly half of spike-specific TCRs.

Libraries were prepared by immunoSEQ multiplex PCR; TCRdb keeps only in-frame clonotypes and omits some of them. In the table there are roughly 140,000 clones, 70% to 90% of which are singletons. Concerning this clone itself: As yet, its antigen is unknown.

Germline V lookup: CDR1 SNHLY, CDR2 FYNNEI. The CDR3 contains 13 residues. The V and J ends lost 7 bases and 9 bases respectively, with 16 bases between them. The clonotype was recovered from an adult who had recovered from COVID-19. The source material was peripheral blood, sampled after recovery from COVID-19. The chain uses TRBV2 and TRBJ1-5, with D maybe TRBD1 (6 bases). CDR3 sequence: CASIQDSTSPQHF. The CDR3 coding sequence is TGTGCCAGCATCCAGGACAGCACATCGCCCCAGCATTTT.